This T cell receptor beta chain was found in a study of T cell repertoires in cytomegalovirus infection. General study findings and limits: It was HLA-C-restricted CMV-specific TCR beta clonotypes that dominated the response ex vivo.

The V and J ends lost 4 bases and 3 bases respectively, with 12 bases between them. The CDR3 contains 15 residues. One entry per CDR3 protein, called by TCRdb with MiXCR from the reads. There are some 500,000 distinct CDR3 sequences in the sample; about 40% occur only once, and around 46% lies in the top ten. In its sample, this clonotype was seen a few times. The antigen remains undetermined. The sequence was collected from a human donor in good health (CMV status not recorded). Some clones in this sample may be carry-over from other donors' samples. Source: cultured PBMCs, taken from culture after CMV antigen stimulation. V is TRBV12-3 or TRBV12-4 and J is TRBJ1-4; unclear D gene. In nucleotides, the CDR3 is TGTGCCAGCAGTTCAACAGCCACCGCTAATGAAAAACTGTTTTTT. It is translated as CASSSTATANEKLFF.